Below are 14 T cell receptor beta chains sequenced from a single sample in a study of cytomegalovirus exposure and HLA in healthy donors (dated by TCRdb to 2017 to 2019). The library was prepared using the immunoSEQ multiplex PCR assay. For the multiplex PCR, a mixture combining 60 forward primers for TCR Vbeta segments and 13 reverse primers for TCR Jbeta segments was used. This immuneACCESS table, as held by TCRdb, lists in-frame sequences with V and J called but not all clones. Of the missing ones, under half trace to an unresolved V gene in checked studies; the others have no known cause. This sample lists 100,000 to 150,000 clones; roughly 80% were detected once. Under 4.5% of the sample rests with the top ten. The sequenced sample consisted of PBMCs. Receptor source: a man between 18 and 35 years old in good health and CMV-seropositive.

This chain uses TRBV11-2 with TRBJ1-1; no firm D call. V was pared by 0 bases and J by 6 bases, with 14 bases between. Per the germline V gene, CDR1 is SGHAT and CDR2 is FQNNGV. The length of the CDR3 is 15 residues. The CDR3 nucleotides read TGTGCCAGCAGCTTAGATCGTATTGGGAGGGCTGAAGCTTTCTTT. It specifies CASSLDRIGRAEAFF.

This clone turned up a few times. J is TRBJ2-5 and V is TRBV7-2; 8 bases line up with TRBD2. V shed 6 bases and J 7 bases; nucleotides not matched to a gene: 13. Germline V lookup: CDR1 SGHTA, CDR2 FQGNSA. The CDR3 consists of 15 residues. In DNA form, the CDR3 reads TGTGCCAGCAGACCCAGCAGCGGGGGAGGAGGGACCCAGTACTTC. Protein: CASRPSSGGGGTQYF.

The chain recombines TRBV12-5 with TRBJ2-1, with D unresolved. The CDR3 consists of 14 residues. Germline V CDR1 and CDR2: LGHNT, FRNRAP. The V end was cut by 5 bases, the J end by 7 bases, with 15 bases between. The CDR3 protein is CASGPRQVDNEQFF. CDR3 nucleotide sequence: TGTGCTAGTGGTCCCCGGCAGGTCGATAATGAGCAGTTCTTC.

This chain uses TRBV30 with TRBJ1-6; 7 nucleotides agree with TRBD1. V gave up 4 bases and J gave up 7 bases; unmatched junction bases: 7. Germline V lookup: CDR1 GTSNPN, CDR2 SVGIG (reference sequence). The CDR3 is 14 amino acids. The CDR3: CAWNSRDSNSPLHF. The CDR3 DNA follows: TGTGCCTGGAACTCTAGGGACAGCAATTCACCCCTCCACTTT.

This clone was observed a single time. The chain links TRBV4-1 to TRBJ2-3; D may be TRBD2 (6 bases). Trimming shortened V by 2 bases and J by 1 base, and 19 bases separated the two germline ends. The germline CDR1 and CDR2 sequences are MGHRA and YSYEKL. The CDR3 consists of 18 residues. The CDR3 coding sequence is TGCGCCAGCAGCCAAAGAAGTAACGGGTGGGGGGGCACAGATACGCAGTATTTT. This gives the protein CASSQRSNGWGGTDTQYF.

The sample holds a few counts of this clone. This chain uses TRBV6-4 with TRBJ2-3; 8 positions agree with TRBD2. V lost 4 bases and J lost 0; bases outside the gene matches: 0. The CDR3 is made up of 14 amino acids. CDR1 is MRHNA and CDR2 is SNTAGT in the germline V gene. The CDR3 loop reads CASSVAGSTDTQYF. The CDR3 DNA follows: TGTGCCAGCAGTGTAGCGGGGAGCACAGATACGCAGTATTTT.

This clone came up once. The V gene is TRBV2, the J gene TRBJ2-1; D is perhaps TRBD1 (5 bases). Trimming took 2 bases from V and 4 from J, leaving 12 bases between them. CDR3 length equals 15 residues. CDR1 is SNHLY, CDR2 FYNNEI, per germline. The CDR3 spells CASSEQGRRYNEQFF. The CDR3 bases are TGTGCCAGCAGTGAACAGGGCCGAAGATACAATGAGCAGTTCTTC.

The V and J genes are TRBV7-9 and TRBJ2-2, with 14 positions matching TRBD2. From germline, CDR1 is SEHNR and CDR2 FQNEAQ (reference sequence). The CDR3 spans 17 residues. After removal of 10 bases from V and 3 bases from J, the junction contained 10 bases not matched to a gene. The chain's CDR3 is CATGTSGRLMDTGELFF. The CDR3 nucleotides are TGTGCCACCGGGACTAGCGGGAGATTAATGGACACCGGGGAGCTGTTTTTT.

The chain is built from TRBV29-1 and TRBJ2-5; the D gene is possibly TRBD1 (6 bases). This CDR3 is 15 amino acids long. Germline lookup yields CDR1 SQVTM and CDR2 ANQGSEA. V lost 7 bases and J lost 2, with 20 bases in between. The CDR3 loop is CSAWTAEKLQETQYF. In DNA form, the CDR3 reads TGCAGCGCCTGGACAGCCGAAAAATTACAAGAGACCCAGTACTTC.

The CDR3 spells CASSWGQGGPDTQYF. The CDR3 DNA follows: TGCGCCAGCAGCTGGGGACAGGGGGGCCCAGATACGCAGTATTTT. The V gene is TRBV5-1, the J gene TRBJ2-3; the match to TRBD1 covers 11 bases. The V gene's germline CDR1 is SGHRS and CDR2 YFSETQ. The CDR3 is 15 amino acids. The trim removed 3 bases at V and 4 bases at J, leaving 4 bases unmatched.

This clone came up a few times. The V and J genes are TRBV19 and TRBJ2-7, with 7 bases lining up with TRBD1. Trimming took 4 bases from V and 4 from J; bases not matched to a gene: 10. The germline V gene encodes CDR1 LNHDA and CDR2 SQIVND (reference sequence). The CDR3 sequence is 15 residues long. The CDR3 region has the DNA TGTGCCAGTAGTACCCGACAGGGCGCGGTGTACGAGCAGTACTTC. This gives the protein CASSTRQGAVYEQYF.

This chain joins TRBV9 and TRBJ2-7; 7 positions agree with TRBD1. The CDR3 runs to 16 residues. Germline CDR1 SGDLS, CDR2 YYNGEE. V was clipped by 2 bases and J by 2 bases; unmatched bases: 10. The CDR3 DNA is TGTGCCAGCAGCGTTAGTCAAGGGACAGCAGCCTACGAGCAGTACTTC. It translates to CASSVSQGTAAYEQYF.

CDR3 DNA: TGTGCCAGCAGTTTTAGCGGAACCACAGATACGCAGTATTTT. Amino acid sequence: CASSFSGTTDTQYF. This chain links TRBV7-9 with TRBJ2-3; D is perhaps TRBD2 (6 bases). Germline-derived CDR1 and CDR2 are SEHNR and FQNEAQ (reference sequence). With 6 bases removed from V and 2 bases from J, the gap between germline ends came to 12 bases. The CDR3 is 14 amino acids.

The rearrangement links TRBV11-2 to TRBJ2-1; perhaps TRBD2 as D (6 bases). CDR1 SGHAT and CDR2 FQNNGV come from the germline V gene. This CDR3 contains 13 residues. The V end lost 6 bases, the J end lost 8 bases, and 14 bases lay between the germline ends. CDR3 loop: CASSPGLSHEQFF. The CDR3 DNA reads TGTGCCAGCAGTCCCGGACTATCCCATGAGCAGTTCTTC. Filled out from reference TRBV11-2 and TRBJ2-1, the complete variable domain reads EAGVAQSPRYKIIEKRQSVAFWCNPISGHATLYWYQQILGQGPKLLIQFQNNGVVDDSQLPKDRFSAERLKGVDSTLKIQPAKLEDSAVYLCASSPGLSHEQFFGPGTRLTVL.